These 19 T cell receptor beta chains share one sample of origin, sequenced in a study of CD8 T cells in ankylosing spondylitis. Each CDR3 protein is one row after TCRdb ran MiXCR on the 5' RACE reads. The sample holds over 150,000 distinct CDR3 sequences; over 10% are singletons and the top ten take 15% to 20%. Source material: blood, either unsorted or a sorted T cell fraction (not recorded which). Every receptor here comes from a male donor with ankylosing spondylitis or in good health (not recorded which).

This clonotype occurred many times. The chain has TRBV5-1 and TRBJ2-1, with 10 bases aligning to TRBD2. The CDR3 length is 15 residues. V lost 0 bases and J lost 7; bases outside the gene matches: 4. CDR1 and CDR2 (germline): SGHRS, YFSETQ. The CDR3 DNA reads TGCGCCAGCAGCTTGGGCGGACTAGCGGATAATGAGCAGTTCTTC. Protein sequence: CASSLGGLADNEQFF.

The V and J genes are TRBV11-2 and TRBJ2-3; 7 bases fit TRBD2. With V trimmed by 5 bases and J by 0 bases, 14 bases remained unmatched. Germline V gives CDR1 SGHAT, CDR2 FQNNGV. This CDR3 is 18 amino acids long. CDR3 DNA sequence: TGTGCCAGCAGCCGTGAATCCTATGGGGGGGGTAGCACAGATACGCAGTATTTT. Protein: CASSRESYGGGSTDTQYF.

The rearrangement links TRBV9 to TRBJ1-2; D is uncertain. Germline CDR1 SGDLS, CDR2 YYNGEE. V was pared by 3 bases and J by 0 bases, with 12 bases between. The CDR3 sequence is 15 residues long. The CDR3 nucleotides read TGTGCCAGCAGCGCTACGGGAGGTACTAACTATGGCTACACCTTC. Its translation is CASSATGGTNYGYTF.

The chain recombines TRBV11-2 with TRBJ2-3; maybe TRBD1 (5 bases). The CDR3 runs 17 residues. V was trimmed by 3 bases and J by 5 bases, leaving 21 bases between them. Per germline, CDR1 SGHAT and CDR2 FQNNGV. CDR3 in amino acids: CASSFGQGLHEKDTQYF. The CDR3 DNA is TGTGCCAGCAGCTTCGGGCAGGGTTTACATGAGAAAGATACGCAGTATTTT.

The chain is built from TRBV19 and TRBJ1-5; a possible D gene is TRBD1 (6 bases). The V gene lost 5 bases and the J gene lost 1 base, with 18 bases spanning the gap. The CDR3 runs 17 residues. The germline CDR1 and CDR2 sequences are LNHDA and SQIVND (reference sequence). CDR3 nucleotides: TGTGCCAGTAGTGGACAGCCCATATGGGCGAGCAATCAGCCCCAGCATTTT. It codes for CASSGQPIWASNQPQHF.

The CDR3 DNA reads TGTGCCAGCAGCCCCAGGTCAAGGGACCCCGAGCAGTACTTC. Translating it yields CASSPRSRDPEQYF. The chain combines TRBV28 with TRBJ2-7; either TRBD1 or TRBD2 may fit D (5 bases each). Germline V CDR1 and CDR2: MDHEN, SYDVKM. Trimming pared 6 bases from V and 6 bases from J, leaving 18 bases between. The CDR3 is 14 residues long.

This clonotype was detected ten times or more. This chain joins TRBV20-1 and TRBJ2-7; 8 nucleotides agree with TRBD2. The CDR3 contains 14 residues. V dropped 0 bases and J dropped 6; count of bases not matched to a gene: 7. From germline, CDR1 is DFQATT and CDR2 SNEGSKA (reference sequence). The CDR3 DNA follows: TGCAGTGCTAGAGATCTAGGACTAGCCGTCGAGCAGTACTTC. It translates to CSARDLGLAVEQYF.

The V call is TRBV9, the J call TRBJ2-5; 10 bases are a match to TRBD2. After removal of 0 bases from V and 5 bases from J, the junction contained 4 bases not matched to a gene. Germline V CDR1 and CDR2: SGDLS, YYNGEE. CDR3 length: 15 amino acids. CDR3 DNA: TGTGCCAGCAGCGTAGTGTCAGCGGGAGGGGAGACCCAGTACTTC. As protein: CASSVVSAGGETQYF.

This clonotype was found a few times. The chain couples TRBV7-9 to TRBJ1-4, with D unresolved. Germline values: CDR1 SEHNR, CDR2 FQNEAQ (reference sequence). V shed 8 bases and J shed 6 bases, with 10 bases lying between them. This CDR3 is 12 amino acids long. The CDR3 here is CASGEPYEKLFF. CDR3 nucleotides: TGTGCCAGCGGGGAACCATATGAAAAACTGTTTTTT. Based on the CDR3 plus reference TRBV7-9 and TRBJ1-4, the full variable domain is DTGVSQNPRHKITKRGQNVTFRCDPISEHNRLYWYRQTLGQGPEFLTYFQNEAQLEKSRLLSDRFSAERPKGSFSTLEIQRTEQGDSAMYLCASGEPYEKLFFGSGTQLSVL.

This clonotype was seen more than once but under ten times. The chain joins TRBV30 to TRBJ1-2; D remains ambiguous. Between the trimmed V and J ends, which lost 2 bases and 4 bases, there was a span of 8 bases. This CDR3 has 12 amino acids. The V gene's germline CDR1 is GTSNPN and CDR2 SVGIG (reference sequence). CDR3 protein: CAWSRFGYGYTF. The CDR3 DNA reads as TGTGCCTGGAGTCGCTTTGGCTATGGCTACACCTTC.

The chain has TRBV29-1 and TRBJ1-1, with TRBD1 identical over 8 bases. This CDR3 contains 13 residues. From germline, CDR1 is SQVTM and CDR2 ANQGSEA. The J segment lost 1 base and the V segment lost 5 bases, leaving 3 bases of the junction unmatched. The CDR3 region has the DNA TGCAGCGTTTTGACAGGGGCGAACACTGAAGCTTTCTTT. Translated: CSVLTGANTEAFF.

The rearrangement joins TRBV19 to TRBJ2-7; no firm D call. Germline CDR1 is LNHDA and CDR2 is SQIVND (reference sequence). V lost 10 bases and J 1 base, leaving 17 bases between the germline ends. The CDR3 length is 14 residues. CDR3 sequence: CAIPRKKGSYEQYF. CDR3 nucleotide sequence: TGTGCCATCCCAAGGAAGAAGGGATCCTACGAGCAGTACTTC.

This clonotype was counted at least ten times. This chain uses TRBV4-2 with TRBJ2-2, with a possible D match to TRBD1 (5 bases). The germline CDR1 and CDR2 sequences are LGHNA and YNFKEQ. Trimming cost V 3 bases and J 3 bases, with 17 bases left between them. This CDR3 is 17 amino acids long. Here the CDR3 reads CASSQGNRLPDTGELFF. DNA for the CDR3: TGTGCCAGCAGCCAGGGAAACAGGTTACCCGACACCGGGGAGCTGTTTTTT.

This clonotype was seen a few times. The chain is built from TRBV6-6 and TRBJ1-4; D remains ambiguous. V was trimmed by 4 bases and J by 5 bases, leaving 5 bases between them. CDR1 is MNHNY and CDR2 is SVGAGI in the germline V gene (reference sequence). CDR3 length: 12 amino acids. The CDR3 is CASSSHNEKLFF. CDR3 nucleotide sequence: TGTGCCAGCAGTTCGCACAATGAAAAACTGTTTTTT.

The DNA for the CDR3 is TGTGCCAGCAGTCTCGATAAATACAATGAGCAGTTCTTC. This codes for CASSLDKYNEQFF. The J gene is TRBJ2-1, the V gene TRBV12-3 or TRBV12-4; unclear D gene. CDR3 length: 13 amino acids. V dropped 5 bases and J dropped 4 bases, with 9 bases sitting between them.

This chain connects TRBV6-1 to TRBJ2-1; TRBD1 is a possible D gene (5 bases). There are 17 residues in the CDR3. Germline V lookup: CDR1 MNHNS, CDR2 SASEGT. V lost 2 bases to trimming and J lost 7 bases, with 21 bases between them. CDR3 coding DNA: TGTGCCAGCAGTGAAATGGGTCAGGGCTCGTCCCGAAATGAGCAGTTCTTC. Translating gives CASSEMGQGSSRNEQFF.

This clonotype has more than one count but fewer than ten. The genes are TRBV6-1 and TRBJ2-2; D is uncertain. The CDR3 contains 15 residues. V gave up 1 base and J gave up 4 bases, with 10 bases separating them. CDR1 is MNHNS and CDR2 is SASEGT in the germline V gene. CDR3 loop: CASSEDIGFTGELFF. CDR3 bases: TGTGCCAGCAGTGAAGATATAGGGTTCACCGGGGAGCTGTTTTTT.

This clonotype has only a few counts. The chain recombines TRBV12-3 or TRBV12-4 with TRBJ2-2, with a weak D call TRBD1 (5 bases). Trimming stripped 10 bases from V and 4 bases from J, with 10 bases between. This CDR3 comprises 12 residues. CDR3 residues: CATSQGTGELFF. In nucleotides, the CDR3 is TGTGCCACCTCGCAGGGCACCGGGGAGCTGTTTTTT.

The V gene is TRBV4-1, the J gene TRBJ2-1; D unresolved. The germline CDR1 and CDR2 sequences are MGHRA and YSYEKL. V was cut by 5 bases and J by 9 bases, with 14 bases left in between. The CDR3 loop spans 13 amino acids. Written as DNA, the CDR3 is TGCGCCAGCAGCGACCCCCGGAAGAGTGAGCAGTTCTTC. As protein: CASSDPRKSEQFF.